This TCR beta chain was retrieved from a study of blood T cell repertoires in COVID-19. Looking at the study overall: The origin of the acute and convalescent COVID-19 samples was the United States, Italy and Spain. From T cells, B-cell-depleted T cells, or PBMCs came the material, which was cDNA or gDNA.

In the authors' methods: Estimates of nucleated cell counts were drawn from the amplification of reference gene primers. Assay used: immunoSEQ multiplex PCR; TCRdb lists only in-frame clones, some missing. The V and J calls and clone size are taken from that table; D and trimming were inferred from the DNA. Among some 120,000 clones, 65% to 80% were seen once, and the ten largest hold 0.75% to 0.9%. The V end was cut by 4 bases, the J end by 5 bases, with 8 bases between. Germline V gene lookup returns CDR1 SGHTA and CDR2 FQGNSA. The CDR3 is 13 residues long. The chain combines TRBV7-2 with TRBJ2-2; D remains unclear. The sample consisted of peripheral blood. The receptor was isolated from a human donor with acute or convalescent COVID-19. The donor label of this sample is uncertain. The CDR3 loop reads CASSSDLTGELFF. CDR3 coding DNA: TGTGCCAGCAGCTCCGACTTGACCGGGGAGCTGTTTTTT. Using reference TRBV7-2 and TRBJ2-2 for the parts outside the CDR3, the full variable domain is GAGVSQSPSNKVTEKGKDVELRCDPISGHTALYWYRQSLGQGLEFLIYFQGNSAPDKSGLPSDRFSAERTGGSVSTLTIQRTQQEDSAVYLCASSSDLTGELFFGEGSRLTVL.